The clone carrying this TCR beta chain has a count of ten or more. Its antigen is as yet unknown. This sample stems from a study of glioma-infiltrating T cells. Findings and caveats of the study: Above-expected tissue-blood divergence occurred in all gliomas, most in low-grade ones.

TCR alpha and beta CDR3 regions were amplified from RNA using iRepertoire nested multiplex PCR. Tissue mRNA or PBMC total RNA, about 90-450 ng, went into one-step reverse transcription and amplification. TCRdb itself ran the multiplex PCR reads through MiXCR, one entry per CDR3 protein. The sample carries more than 95,000 distinct CDR3 sequences, approximately 23% recorded once. Germline loops: CDR1 MNHNS, CDR2 SASEGT. This CDR3 comprises 15 residues. V dropped 7 bases and J dropped 4; count of bases not matched to a gene: 7. The sequencing input was glioma tissue, nonneoplastic brain tissue, or PBMCs (not recorded which). This clonotype originated in a human donor with low-grade glioma or glioblastoma, undergoing nonglioma brain surgery, or in good health (not recorded which). The V call is TRBV6-1, the J call TRBJ2-5; 12 nucleotides line up with TRBD2. CDR3 DNA: TGTGCCAGCAACCAGGAGGGACTAGCGGGAGAGACCCAGTACTTC. Translated: CASNQEGLAGETQYF.